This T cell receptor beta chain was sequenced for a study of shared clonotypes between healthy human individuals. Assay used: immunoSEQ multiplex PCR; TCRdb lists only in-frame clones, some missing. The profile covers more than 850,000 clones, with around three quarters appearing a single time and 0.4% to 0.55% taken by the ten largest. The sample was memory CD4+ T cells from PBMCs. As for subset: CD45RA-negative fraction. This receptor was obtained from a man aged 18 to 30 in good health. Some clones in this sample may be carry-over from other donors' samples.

The CDR3 here is CASSLDPVRNYGYTF. CDR3 DNA sequence: TGTGCCAGCAGCTTAGACCCTGTGCGTAACTATGGCTACACCTTC. The chain links TRBV11-2 to TRBJ1-2; D gene ambiguous. V lost 0 bases and J 1 base, leaving 9 bases between the germline ends. Germline V gene lookup returns CDR1 SGHAT and CDR2 FQNNGV. The CDR3 totals 15 residues.